These 21 T cell receptor beta chains share one sample of origin, sequenced in a study of T cell changes during pregnancy in multiple sclerosis (dated by TCRdb to about 2019). The method behind the library was the immunoSEQ multiplex PCR assay. TCRdb retrieved this table from immuneACCESS and kept in-frame rearrangements only. Not all clones are present; in checked studies, unresolved V genes account for under half, and no reason is known for the remainder. For this sample there are about 110,000 clones; about nine tenths appear just once. The ten largest clones represent 0.78% of the sample. This specimen consisted of peripheral blood, obtained in the third trimester of pregnancy. Every receptor here comes from a female donor in good health, enrolled as a control in a pregnancy study.

The CDR3 DNA sequence: TGTGCCAGCAGTCGGACTAGCGGAAGCTCCTACGAGCAGTACTTC. The encoded protein is CASSRTSGSSYEQYF. The genes are TRBV6-5 and TRBJ2-7, with 10 bases fitting TRBD2. CDR3 length: 15 residues. Per germline, CDR1 MNHEY and CDR2 SVGAGI. V was pared by 5 bases and J by 0 bases, with 4 bases of the junction left unmatched.

This clone has a single count. The chain couples TRBV9 to TRBJ2-1; TRBD2 matches at 14 bases. This CDR3 spans 18 amino acids. Losses at the gene ends were 2 bases for V and 5 bases for J; bases not matched to a gene: 9. Germline CDR1 is SGDLS and CDR2 is YYNGEE. The CDR3 DNA is TGTGCCAGCAGCGTTAGAGGACTAGCGGGGGGCCCTAACAATGAGCAGTTCTTC. Translated: CASSVRGLAGGPNNEQFF.

This clone has more than one count but fewer than ten. The chain employs TRBV5-6 and TRBJ1-1; D might be TRBD1 (5 bases). The CDR3 has 15 residues. The V end lost 4 bases, the J end lost 2 bases, and 15 bases lay between the germline ends. Germline V gene lookup returns CDR1 SGHDT and CDR2 YYEEEE. The CDR3 here is CASSRGTRLNTEAFF. CDR3 nucleotide sequence: TGTGCCAGCAGCCGGGGGACCCGGCTCAACACTGAAGCTTTCTTT.

V and J are TRBV6-1 and TRBJ2-7, with a weak D call TRBD1 (6 bases). Germline CDR1 and CDR2: MNHNS and SASEGT. Trimming removed 0 bases from V and 5 bases from J, with 8 bases in between. The CDR3 runs 13 residues. This chain's CDR3 is CASSEAGGNEQYF. The DNA of the CDR3 is TGTGCCAGCAGTGAAGCAGGGGGAAACGAGCAGTACTTC.

The chain is built from TRBV19 and TRBJ1-5, with TRBD1 matching over 8 bases. J was trimmed by 1 base and V by 7 bases; bases with no gene match: 9. This CDR3 is 16 amino acids long. From germline, CDR1 is LNHDA and CDR2 SQIVND (reference sequence). The CDR3 DNA reads TGTGCCAGTATTTCTACAGGGGGAATGAGCAATCAGCCCCAGCATTTT. It is translated as CASISTGGMSNQPQHF.

The V and J genes are TRBV11-3 and TRBJ2-7, with 7 positions matching TRBD1. CDR1 SGHNT and CDR2 YENEEA come from the germline V gene. The CDR3 is 15 residues long. The V segment lost 0 bases and the J segment 3 bases; nucleotides outside the gene matches: 5. CDR3 coding DNA: TGTGCCAGCAGCTTAGACCCGGGACAGAACTACGAGCAGTACTTC. As protein: CASSLDPGQNYEQYF.

The table lists this clone with a count of one. Other DNA sequences in the same sample also yield this CDR3. J is TRBJ1-2 and V is TRBV29-1, with D unclear. Trimming took 1 base from V and 1 from J, leaving 4 bases between them. Germline values: CDR1 SQVTM, CDR2 ANQGSEA. CDR3 length: 12 residues. CDR3 amino acids: CSVEGSNYGYTF. The DNA for the CDR3 is TGCAGCGTTGAAGGTAGTAACTATGGCTACACCTTC. Based on the CDR3 plus reference TRBV29-1 and TRBJ1-2, the full variable domain is SAVISQKPSRDICQRGTSLTIQCQVDSQVTMMFWYRQQPGQSLTLIATANQGSEATYESGFVIDKFPISRPNLTFSTLTVSNMSPEDSSIYLCSVEGSNYGYTFGSGTRLTVV.

This sequence joins TRBV7-9 and TRBJ1-1, with 11 positions matching TRBD1. Germline V gene data show CDR1 as SEHNR and CDR2 as FQNEAQ (reference sequence). Germline trimming cut 5 bases from V and 1 base from J; bases unmatched to any gene: 6. The CDR3 loop spans 16 amino acids. CDR3: CASSPGGTGGNTEAFF. The CDR3 nucleotides are TGTGCCAGCAGCCCAGGGGGGACAGGGGGGAACACTGAAGCTTTCTTT.

The V gene is TRBV19, the J gene TRBJ1-4, with TRBD1 matching 10 bases. The CDR3 consists of 15 residues. Trimming removed 8 bases from V and 7 bases from J; junction bases left unmatched: 10. From germline, CDR1 is LNHDA and CDR2 SQIVND (reference sequence). The CDR3 loop is CASRNTGQGREKLFF. CDR3 DNA: TGTGCCAGTCGTAACACGGGACAGGGGCGTGAAAAACTGTTTTTT.

This clone appeared a few times. This sequence joins TRBV14 and TRBJ1-1, with TRBD1 as a possible D gene (6 bases). Germline lookup yields CDR1 SGHDN and CDR2 FVKESK. CDR3 size: 15 residues. V dropped 3 bases and J dropped 7 bases, with 18 bases sitting between them. The DNA for the CDR3 is TGTGCCAGCAGCCATTGGGGGCCGGGGGGGATTGAAGCTTTCTTT. Translating gives CASSHWGPGGIEAFF.

This clone was recorded only once. The chain is built from TRBV6-6 and TRBJ2-1; 10 bases fit TRBD2. CDR3 length: 13 amino acids. J lost 5 bases, V lost 10 bases, and 5 bases had no gene match. Germline V CDR1 and CDR2: MNHNY, SVGAGI (reference sequence). The CDR3 loop is CATTSGAHNEQFF. The CDR3 nucleotides are TGTGCCACAACTAGCGGGGCCCACAATGAGCAGTTCTTC.

This chain uses TRBV5-4 with TRBJ1-1; no definite D call. The germline V and J ends were trimmed by 4 bases and 8 bases, with 18 bases remaining between them. The V gene's germline CDR1 is SGHNT and CDR2 YYREEE (reference sequence). The CDR3 loop spans 14 amino acids. The CDR3 spells CASSPPWSRNEAFF. The DNA for the CDR3 is TGTGCCAGCAGCCCACCGTGGTCTAGAAACGAAGCTTTCTTT.

V gene TRBV6-5 combines with J gene TRBJ2-5, with 9 bases matching TRBD1. The CDR3 loop spans 15 amino acids. J gave up 4 bases and V 6 bases, and 9 bases lay outside the gene matches. Germline CDR1 MNHEY, CDR2 SVGAGI. CDR3 in amino acids: CASRRLGQGGETQYF. The CDR3 nucleotides are TGTGCCAGCAGACGGCTGGGACAGGGCGGAGAGACCCAGTACTTC.

The rearrangement links TRBV5-4 to TRBJ1-2; 7 positions match TRBD1. Germline CDR1 reads SGHNT; CDR2 reads YYREEE (reference sequence). The CDR3 runs 13 residues. V trimming: 3 bases; J trimming: 5 bases; junction bases outside the gene matches: 4. This CDR3 is CASSYWDSYGYTF. The CDR3 DNA reads as TGTGCCAGCAGCTATTGGGACAGTTATGGCTACACCTTC.

V gene TRBV5-1 combines with J gene TRBJ1-6; TRBD1 is a possible D gene (6 bases). V lost 4 bases and J 4 bases, leaving 12 bases between the germline ends. CDR3 size: 15 residues. Germline CDR1 and CDR2: SGHRS and YFSETQ. The CDR3 DNA is TGCGCCAGCAGCCGACAGGAGAATTATAATTCACCCCTCCACTTT. Protein product: CASSRQENYNSPLHF.

In its sample, this clone was seen once. The CDR3 protein is CASRVQRRLTDTQYF. CDR3 DNA: TGTGCCAGTCGTGTCCAGAGGCGCCTCACAGATACGCAGTATTTT. V usage is TRBV6-5 and J usage is TRBJ2-3, with D unclear. CDR3 length equals 15 residues. The germline CDR1 and CDR2 sequences are MNHEY and SVGAGI. Trimming pared 9 bases from V and 2 bases from J, leaving 18 bases between.

In the case of this clone: Its ends do not fully match the called genes, so a read error is possible. This same CDR3 is encoded by further DNA sequences in the sample. This chain connects TRBV2 to TRBJ1-1; D is perhaps TRBD1 (5 bases). In germline, CDR1 is SNHLY, CDR2 FYNNEI. This CDR3 is built from 14 residues. CDR3 amino acids: CASSVSPGNTEAFF. The CDR3 nucleotides are TGTGCCAGCAGTGTATCCCCAGGGAACACCGAAGCTTTCTTT.

The chain recombines TRBV7-9 with TRBJ1-3, with 8 bases aligning to TRBD1. The CDR3 has 17 amino acids. J was trimmed by 0 bases and V by 5 bases; bases with no gene match: 9. CDR1 and CDR2 from the germline V gene are SEHNR and FQNEAQ (reference sequence). The CDR3 DNA reads as TGTGCCAGCAGCCCGCCGGACAGGGCGAGCTCTGGAAACACCATATATTTT. As protein: CASSPPDRASSGNTIYF.

This clone was counted between two and nine times. The V and J genes are TRBV30 and TRBJ1-4; perhaps TRBD1 as D (5 bases). V gave up 2 bases and J gave up 4 bases, with 8 bases separating them. Germline-derived CDR1 and CDR2 are GTSNPN and SVGIG (reference sequence). This CDR3 contains 13 residues. The CDR3: CAWSLGVNEKLFF. For the CDR3, the DNA is TGTGCCTGGAGTTTAGGGGTTAATGAAAAACTGTTTTTT.

The chain's CDR3 is CASSLWSHEQFF. Written as DNA, the CDR3 is TGTGCCAGCAGCCTCTGGAGCCATGAGCAGTTCTTC. V and J are TRBV7-2 and TRBJ2-1, with D uncertain. Between the trimmed V and J ends, which lost 5 bases and 8 bases, there was a span of 10 bases. The CDR3 length is 12 residues. Germline V CDR1 and CDR2: SGHTA, FQGNSA. Using reference TRBV7-2 and TRBJ2-1 for the parts outside the CDR3, the full variable domain is GAGVSQSPSNKVTEKGKDVELRCDPISGHTALYWYRQSLGQGLEFLIYFQGNSAPDKSGLPSDRFSAERTGGSVSTLTIQRTQQEDSAVYLCASSLWSHEQFFGPGTRLTVL.

This chain joins TRBV4-1 and TRBJ1-1; tentative D call: TRBD1 (6 bases). The V gene's germline CDR1 is MGHRA and CDR2 YSYEKL. V dropped 0 bases and J dropped 0 bases, with 14 bases sitting between them. There are 17 residues in the CDR3. As DNA, the CDR3 is TGCGCCAGCAGCCAAGAAAGGGCAGGGGTAATGAACACTGAAGCTTTCTTT. This codes for CASSQERAGVMNTEAFF.